This is a list of T cell receptor beta chains from one sample in a study of T cells after yellow fever vaccination. TCRdb ran MiXCR on the 5' RACE reads and lists one entry per CDR3 protein. The table includes hundreds of thousands of distinct CDR3 sequences, roughly 14% detected once. Sequencing was performed on PBMCs, taken on the day of the yellow fever booster vaccination. The source is a young man who received the YFV17D yellow fever vaccine. Each CDR3 is given with its conserved first and last residue. The order of the fields is V gene, D gene, J gene, clone size, CDR3 protein, CDR3 DNA. The D gene is left open where the match is weak. Only part of the rows carry a size: once, few, many, or a class if the clone is expanded.

>TRBV4-2|TRBD2|TRBJ2-3|-
CASSLSGSLGTDTQYF
TGTGCCAGCAGCCTTAGCGGGAGTCTCGGCACAGATACGCAGTATTTT
>TRBV7-2|TRBD2|TRBJ2-5|-
CASTSGPQETQYF
TGTGCCAGCACTAGCGGGCCCCAAGAGACCCAGTACTTC
>TRBV6-2/TRBV6-3|-|TRBJ2-2|-
CASIRPRGWGSDTGELFF
TGTGCCAGCATCCGCCCGCGGGGCTGGGGGAGTGACACCGGGGAGCTGTTTTTT
>TRBV7-3|TRBD2|TRBJ2-2|-
CASSPPRSAGESRAGELFF
TGTGCCAGCAGCCCCCCGAGGAGTGCGGGAGAAAGTAGGGCCGGGGAGCTGTTTTTT
>TRBV20-1|TRBD1|TRBJ2-5|few
CSARTKDRAQETQYF
TGCAGTGCTAGAACCAAGGACAGGGCGCAAGAGACCCAGTACTTC
>TRBV15|-|TRBJ2-7|few
CATSRDSPGSYEQYF
TGTGCCACCAGCAGAGATAGCCCAGGGTCGTACGAGCAGTACTTC
>TRBV7-2|-|TRBJ2-3|-
CASITDLTRDTQYF
TGTGCCAGCATTACGGACCTGACAAGGGATACGCAGTATTTT
>TRBV19|-|TRBJ2-7|-
CASSIGRGLEQYF
TGTGCCAGTAGTATAGGCAGGGGCCTCGAGCAGTACTTC
>TRBV6-2/TRBV6-3|-|TRBJ2-1|-
CATTKAGGWGEQFF
TGTGCCACCACAAAGGCCGGGGGTTGGGGTGAGCAGTTCTTC
>TRBV7-9|-|TRBJ1-2|-
CASSGPGPGLGYTF
TGTGCCAGCAGCGGGCCGGGACCCGGACTTGGCTACACCTTC
>TRBV27|TRBD2|TRBJ2-3|few
CASSLSVAGPPSTQYF
TGTGCCAGCAGTTTATCGGTAGCGGGCCCACCCTCTACGCAGTATTTT
>TRBV20-1|TRBD1|TRBJ2-7|few
CSARDGGQGGSYEQYF
TGCAGTGCTAGAGATGGGGGACAGGGAGGATCCTACGAGCAGTACTTC
>TRBV5-1|TRBD1|TRBJ2-3|-
CASSMTGDRTDTQYF
TGCGCCAGCAGCATGACAGGGGACCGCACAGATACGCAGTATTTT
>TRBV20-1|-|TRBJ2-3|-
CSARHRSGFSQREAQYF
TGCAGTGCTAGACACCGATCAGGGTTCTCCCAGCGTGAGGCGCAGTATTTT
>TRBV4-3|-|TRBJ2-5|few
CASSRLGLQETQYF
TGCGCCAGCAGTCGACTAGGCTTACAAGAGACCCAGTACTTC
>TRBV18|-|TRBJ1-6|few
CASSPMDPENSPLHF
TGTGCCAGCTCACCTATGGACCCCGAGAATTCACCCCTCCACTTT
>TRBV6-2/TRBV6-3|-|TRBJ2-5|-
CASSWGGRTQYF
TGTGCCAGCAGTTGGGGAGGCCGTACCCAGTACTTC
>TRBV11-2|-|TRBJ2-7|-
CASSSNIPRGYEQYF
TGTGCCAGCAGCTCAAACATCCCCAGGGGCTACGAGCAGTACTTC
>TRBV27|-|TRBJ2-5|few
CASSLKGMKTQYF
TGTGCCAGCAGTTTAAAGGGGATGAAGACCCAGTACTTC
>TRBV27|-|TRBJ1-1|many
CASSLRTGKGAFF
TGTGCCAGCAGTTTACGGACCGGCAAAGGGGCTTTCTTT
>TRBV3-1|-|TRBJ2-7|-
CASSQDMRGQYF
TGTGCCAGCAGCCAAGATATGCGGGGGCAGTACTTC
>TRBV11-2|-|TRBJ2-3|few
CASSRTGSTITSTDTQYF
TGTGCCAGCAGCCGAACAGGATCCACCATCACTAGCACAGATACGCAGTATTTT
>TRBV20-1|-|TRBJ2-2|-
CSARQGSNTGELFF
TGCAGTGCTAGACAGGGATCGAACACCGGGGAGCTGTTTTTT
>TRBV5-1|-|TRBJ2-3|many
CASSLRSGLLGGDTQYF
TGCGCCAGCAGCCTGCGGAGCGGCCTTCTTGGCGGAGATACGCAGTATTTT
>TRBV20-1|TRBD2|TRBJ2-3|-
CSASWYLAETTDTQYF
TGCAGTGCTAGTTGGTATCTAGCGGAGACCACAGATACGCAGTATTTT
>TRBV20-1|-|TRBJ1-5|many
CSARNSNQPQHF
TGCAGTGCTAGAAATAGCAATCAGCCCCAGCATTTT
>TRBV30|-|TRBJ2-2|-
CACGRGELFF
TGTGCCTGCGGGCGTGGGGAGCTGTTTTTT
>TRBV24-1|-|TRBJ2-3|-
CATSIGGRTQYF
TGTGCCACCAGTATAGGAGGGAGGACGCAGTATTTT
>TRBV21-1|-|TRBJ1-4|-
CASSKAPAGNEKLFF
TGTGCCAGCAGCAAAGCCCCCGCGGGTAATGAAAAACTGTTTTTT
>TRBV10-3|-|TRBJ2-1|few
CAIMGPAEQFF
TGTGCCATCATGGGACCTGCTGAGCAGTTCTTC
>TRBV5-4|-|TRBJ2-6|few
CASSPGGTGANVLTF
TGTGCCAGCTCACCCGGAGGGACTGGGGCCAACGTCCTGACTTTC
>TRBV7-7|-|TRBJ2-3|-
CASSLAGSGGTQYF
TGTGCTAGCAGCTTAGCAGGGTCCGGGGGTACGCAGTATTTT
>TRBV19|-|TRBJ1-5|many
CASSAPGENQPQHF
TGTGCCAGTAGTGCCCCGGGGGAAAATCAGCCCCAGCATTTT
>TRBV20-1|TRBD2|TRBJ2-1|-
CSAPLRGGAYNEQFF
TGCAGTGCTCCCCTGAGGGGAGGGGCCTACAATGAGCAGTTCTTC
>TRBV20-1|-|TRBJ2-1|-
CSARILASFYNEQFF
TGCAGTGCTAGGATTCTCGCTAGTTTCTACAATGAGCAGTTCTTC
>TRBV3-1|-|TRBJ2-1|few
CASSQTIADNEQFF
TGTGCCAGCAGCCAAACCATTGCGGACAATGAGCAGTTCTTC
>TRBV20-1|-|TRBJ2-3|few
CSPLGRWVRVSSTDTQYF
TGCAGTCCACTAGGTCGCTGGGTGCGGGTGTCTAGCACAGATACGCAGTATTTT
>TRBV4-2|-|TRBJ1-5|few
CASSQEPDQPQHF
TGTGCCAGCAGCCAAGAACCTGATCAGCCCCAGCATTTT
>TRBV20-1|-|TRBJ2-1|-
CSALVGEQFF
TGCAGTGCTTTAGTGGGTGAGCAGTTCTTC
>TRBV5-4|-|TRBJ2-1|few
CASSLDLGTGLGEQFF
TGTGCCAGCAGCTTGGACTTGGGGACCGGTTTGGGTGAGCAGTTCTTC
>TRBV27|-|TRBJ2-7|few
CASTSWVYEQYF
TGTGCCAGCACATCATGGGTCTACGAGCAGTACTTC
>TRBV15|TRBD2|TRBJ2-1|-
CATSSSAGGLGEQFF
TGTGCCACCAGCTCTTCAGCGGGAGGCTTAGGCGAGCAGTTCTTC
>TRBV18|TRBD1|TRBJ2-7|few
CASSHRETGGGEQYF
TGTGCCAGCTCCCACCGCGAGACAGGGGGCGGCGAGCAGTACTTC
>TRBV5-1|TRBD2|TRBJ2-3|few
CASRLAGVSTDTQYF
TGCGCCAGCAGACTAGCGGGAGTATCGACAGATACGCAGTATTTT
>TRBV4-3|TRBD1|TRBJ2-7|few
CASSQGGQGPTYEQYF
TGCGCCAGCAGCCAAGGGGGACAGGGTCCAACCTACGAGCAGTACTTC
>TRBV6-2/TRBV6-3|-|TRBJ2-4|few
CASSYSAENIQYF
TGTGCCAGCAGTTACTCGGCAGAAAACATTCAGTACTTC
>TRBV5-6|TRBD2|TRBJ2-1|few
CASSLGIAGGPNEQFF
TGTGCCAGCAGCTTGGGGATAGCGGGAGGACCCAATGAGCAGTTCTTC
>TRBV20-1|TRBD1|TRBJ2-5|few
CSARPGTEETQYF
TGCAGTGCTAGACCTGGGACAGAAGAGACCCAGTACTTC
>TRBV18|-|TRBJ1-4|-
CASSPRASNEKLFF
TGTGCCAGCTCACCCAGGGCCTCTAATGAAAAACTGTTTTTT
>TRBV7-6|TRBD1|TRBJ2-1|few
CASSLETGGVPYNEQFF
TGTGCCAGCAGCTTAGAAACAGGGGGCGTACCCTACAATGAGCAGTTCTTC
>TRBV5-4|TRBD2|TRBJ2-1|few
CASSLTSGRIYEQFF
TGTGCCAGCAGCTTGACTAGCGGGAGGATATATGAGCAGTTCTTC
>TRBV10-1|TRBD2|TRBJ2-1|-
CASSDLAVYNEQFF
TGCGCCAGCAGTGACCTAGCGGTCTACAATGAGCAGTTCTTC
>TRBV10-3|-|TRBJ2-7|-
CAIFNGSSYEQYF
TGTGCCATCTTCAACGGGAGCTCCTACGAGCAGTACTTC
>TRBV20-1|TRBD2|TRBJ2-7|-
CSARTSGSPLYEQYF
TGCAGTGCGCGGACTAGCGGGAGTCCACTCTACGAGCAGTACTTC
>TRBV5-1|-|TRBJ2-1|few
CASGGAIEQFF
TGCGCCAGCGGGGGCGCAATTGAGCAGTTCTTC
>TRBV5-1|-|TRBJ2-3|many
CASSTTADTQYF
TGCGCCAGCTCCACAACGGCTGATACGCAGTATTTT
>TRBV5-1|-|TRBJ2-5|few
CASSFGSGRRDRETQYF
TGCGCCAGCAGCTTTGGAAGCGGGCGACGGGATCGGGAGACCCAGTACTTC
>TRBV20-1|-|TRBJ2-2|-
CSARRRGNTGELFF
TGCAGTGCTAGACGGAGGGGGAACACCGGGGAGCTGTTTTTT
>TRBV30|-|TRBJ1-6|few
CAWSVLGNSPLHF
TGTGCCTGGAGTGTACTGGGGAATTCACCCCTCCACTTT
>TRBV7-9|-|TRBJ2-2|few
CASSLDGIGELFF
TGTGCCAGCAGCTTAGACGGAATCGGGGAGCTGTTTTTT